Listed here are 15 T cell receptor beta chains from one sample, sequenced in a study of control samples from healthy donors and cancer patients. Sequencing used immunoSEQ multiplex PCR; TCRdb keeps in-frame clones, though not all of them. The data show just over 150,000 clones, about 87% seen once. The specimen was blood. These receptors were obtained from a man aged 30-40 years in good health.

The chain employs TRBV28 and TRBJ2-5; no definite D call. Trimming shortened V by 5 bases and J by 3 bases, and 7 bases separated the two germline ends. The CDR3 totals 12 residues. Germline CDR1 is MDHEN and CDR2 is SYDVKM. This CDR3 reads CASSGYEETQYF. CDR3 coding DNA: TGTGCCAGCAGTGGGTATGAAGAGACCCAGTACTTC. Based on the CDR3 plus reference TRBV28 and TRBJ2-5, the full variable domain is DVKVTQSSRYLVKRTGEKVFLECVQDMDHENMFWYRQDPGLGLRLIYFSYDVKMKEKGDIPEGYSVSREKKERFSLILESASTNQTSMYLCASSGYEETQYFGPGTRLLVL.

This clone has only one observation. The V call is TRBV28, the J call TRBJ2-1; no definite D call. V shed 2 bases and J shed 9 bases, with 8 bases lying between them. CDR3 length equals 12 residues. The germline V gene has CDR1 MDHEN and CDR2 SYDVKM. This CDR3 is CASSLLTTEQFF. The CDR3 DNA is TGTGCCAGCAGTTTACTTACAACTGAGCAGTTCTTC. Supplemented by reference TRBV28 and TRBJ2-1, the full variable domain reads DVKVTQSSRYLVKRTGEKVFLECVQDMDHENMFWYRQDPGLGLRLIYFSYDVKMKEKGDIPEGYSVSREKKERFSLILESASTNQTSMYLCASSLLTTEQFFGPGTRLTVL.

The chain carries TRBV20-1 and TRBJ2-5; no firm D call. The CDR3 is 12 residues long. Trimming removed 3 bases at V and 7 bases at J, with 12 bases between. In germline, CDR1 is DFQATT, CDR2 SNEGSKA (reference sequence). The CDR3 coding sequence is TGCAGTGCTAGTGTTGTGGCGGTGACCCAGTACTTC. Protein product: CSASVVAVTQYF.

This sequence joins TRBV6-5 and TRBJ1-5; 9 bases are shared with TRBD1. Germline lookup yields CDR1 MNHEY and CDR2 SVGAGI. This CDR3 spans 14 amino acids. The V gene end was trimmed by 5 bases and the J gene end by 4 bases; junction bases not matched to a gene: 3. DNA for the CDR3: TGTGCCAGCAGTCCGGGACAGGGAAATCAGCCCCAGCATTTT. This translates into CASSPGQGNQPQHF.

CDR3 amino acids: CASRLGLGVDGHYSLCGYTF. The DNA of the CDR3 is TGTGCAAGTCGCTTAGGCCTAGGGGTGGACGGGCACTACTCCCTCTGTGGCTACACCTTC. The chain recombines TRBV12-2 with TRBJ1-2; the table gives TRBD1 as D, unverified against the DNA. TRBV12-2 is listed as a pseudogene. The CDR3 sequence is 20 residues long.

This clone is a singleton in its sample. The rearrangement joins TRBV2 to TRBJ1-1; D not certain. CDR3 size: 14 residues. V lost 7 bases to trimming and J lost 6 bases, with 18 bases between them. Germline V gene sequence: CDR1 SNHLY, CDR2 FYNNEI. CDR3 protein: CASKASEWPAEAFF. The CDR3 DNA follows: TGTGCCAGCAAAGCTTCTGAGTGGCCCGCTGAAGCTTTCTTT.

V and J are TRBV29-1 and TRBJ1-1, with D perhaps TRBD1 (5 bases). Trimming cost V 3 bases and J 6 bases, with 14 bases left between them. CDR3 length: 13 amino acids. Germline V gene sequence: CDR1 SQVTM, CDR2 ANQGSEA. The CDR3 sequence: CSVDGKGEAEAFF. As DNA, the CDR3 is TGCAGCGTTGACGGGAAAGGGGAAGCTGAAGCTTTCTTT.

J is TRBJ1-2 and V is TRBV19, with unresolved D. From germline, CDR1 is LNHDA and CDR2 SQIVND (reference sequence). The V end was cut by 6 bases, the J end by 5 bases, with 10 bases between. CDR3 size: 12 residues. CDR3 loop: CASRARGYGYTF. The CDR3 DNA follows: TGTGCCAGTAGGGCGCGGGGATATGGCTACACCTTC.

The gene calls are TRBV5-8 and TRBJ1-3, with unresolved D. Germline CDR1 reads SGHTS; CDR2 reads YDEGEE. V lost 2 bases, J lost 4 bases, and 16 bases lay in between. The CDR3 spans 16 residues. The CDR3 sequence is CASSFERTWSGNTIYF. Written as DNA, the CDR3 is TGTGCCAGCAGCTTTGAACGGACCTGGTCAGGAAACACCATATATTTT.

This chain connects TRBV2 to TRBJ1-6, with D maybe TRBD1 (5 bases). The CDR3 totals 13 residues. Looked up from germline, CDR1 is SNHLY and CDR2 is FYNNEI. The ends were cut back, 7 bases at V and 10 bases at J, with 14 bases in the middle. The CDR3 sequence is CASNWGLESPLHF. CDR3 in DNA: TGTGCCAGCAATTGGGGCCTGGAGTCACCCCTCCACTTT. The variable domain in full, completed from reference TRBV2 and TRBJ1-6, reads EPEVTQTPSHQVTQMGQEVILRCVPISNHLYFYWYRQILGQKVEFLVSFYNNEISEKSEIFDDQFSVERPDGSNFTLKIRSTKLEDSAMYFCASNWGLESPLHFGNGTRLTVT.

This sequence joins TRBV7-3 and TRBJ2-2; D is undetermined. The CDR3 covers 14 residues. Germline values: CDR1 SGHTA, CDR2 FQGTGA. The V gene lost 1 base and the J gene lost 6 bases, with 9 bases spanning the gap. CDR3 in amino acids: CASSLKRAPGELFF. The CDR3 DNA follows: TGTGCCAGCAGCTTAAAACGAGCGCCCGGGGAGCTGTTTTTT.

Remarks on this clone: A read error may produce the germline difference seen at one junction end. As DNA, the CDR3 is TGTGCCAGCAGCCTAGACAGGGGTGAGCAGTTCTTC. Translation: CASSLDRGEQFF. The chain employs TRBV11-3 and TRBJ2-1, with 8 bases identical to TRBD1. Germline assignment: CDR1 SGHNT and CDR2 YENEEA. The CDR3 contains 12 residues.

The V gene is TRBV18, the J gene TRBJ2-5; D is undetermined. V was trimmed by 3 bases and J by 3 bases, leaving 8 bases between them. The CDR3 totals 13 residues. Germline CDR1 reads KGHSH; CDR2 reads LQKENI. CDR3 coding DNA: TGTGCCAGCTCACCTCGCCGAGAAGAGACCCAGTACTTC. It specifies CASSPRREETQYF.

The sample holds a few counts of this clone. The chain recombines TRBV5-1 with TRBJ2-1; no firm D call. Germline assignment: CDR1 SGHRS and CDR2 YFSETQ. The CDR3 is 14 residues long. The germline V and J ends were trimmed by 4 bases and 9 bases, with 17 bases remaining between them. Here the CDR3 reads CASSQRFSPIEQFF. CDR3 DNA sequence: TGCGCCAGCAGCCAACGTTTTAGTCCGATTGAGCAGTTCTTC.

The chain couples TRBV29-1 to TRBJ1-2; 8 bases are a match to TRBD1. The CDR3 loop spans 12 amino acids. Germline V lookup: CDR1 SQVTM, CDR2 ANQGSEA. J was trimmed by 8 bases and V by 6 bases; bases with no gene match: 8. CDR3 residues: CSVEDRAEGYTF. The CDR3 nucleotides read TGCAGCGTCGAGGACAGGGCTGAAGGCTACACCTTC.